This T cell receptor beta chain was documented in a study of blood T cell repertoires in COVID-19. Looking at the study overall: Italy, Spain and the United States were the sources of the convalescent and acute COVID-19 samples. The cDNA or gDNA used as material had been derived from T cells, B-cell-depleted T cells, or PBMCs.

Germline assignment: CDR1 SGHTA and CDR2 FQGNSA. With 2 bases clipped from V and 4 bases from J, the junction kept 5 bases outside the gene matches. This CDR3 contains 15 residues. Per the original data handling: Amplification of reference gene primers provided the estimated nucleated cell counts. Profiling relied on immunoSEQ multiplex PCR, and the TCRdb table lists in-frame clones only, not all of them. V and J calls and clone size are those listed in that table; D and trimming were worked out from the DNA. Altogether roughly 240,000 clones are present, 65% to 90% being singletons, with the ten largest covering less than 6.5%.

The clonotype originates from a man aged 50-59 years with COVID-19, enrolled during active disease. J is TRBJ2-7 and V is TRBV7-2; 10 positions match TRBD1. The sample taken for sequencing was peripheral blood. The CDR3 coding sequence is TGTGCCAGCAGCTTACACCCGGGACAGGGGTACGAGCAGTACTTC. Translation gives CASSLHPGQGYEQYF.